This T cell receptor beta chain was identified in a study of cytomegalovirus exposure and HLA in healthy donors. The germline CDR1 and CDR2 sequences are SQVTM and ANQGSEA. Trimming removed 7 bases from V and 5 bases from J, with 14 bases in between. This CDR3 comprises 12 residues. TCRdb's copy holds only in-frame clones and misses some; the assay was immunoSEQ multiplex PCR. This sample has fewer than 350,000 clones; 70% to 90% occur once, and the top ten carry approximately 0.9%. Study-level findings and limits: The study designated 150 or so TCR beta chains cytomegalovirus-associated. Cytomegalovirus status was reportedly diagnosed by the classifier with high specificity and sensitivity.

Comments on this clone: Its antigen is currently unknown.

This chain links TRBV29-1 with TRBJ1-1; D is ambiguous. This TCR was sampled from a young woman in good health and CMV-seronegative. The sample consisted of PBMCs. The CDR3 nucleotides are TGCAGCGGCCTGGATGGCGGGACTGAAGCTTTCTTT. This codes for CSGLDGGTEAFF.